The rows below give T cell receptor beta chains drawn from one sample of a study of blood T cells in healthy people across ages. Via MiXCR, TCRdb re-called the 5' RACE reads, giving one row per CDR3 protein. The sample includes 800,000 to 950,000 distinct CDR3 sequences, under 50% of them seen just once. Source material: blood. All receptors derive from a young man in good health. The CDR3 runs from the conserved cysteine through the conserved F or W. The D gene is left open where the match is weak. Rows may omit the clone size; those that give it use once, few, many or a size class.

D: .; J: TRBJ1-1; length: 13; V: TRBV29-1; size: .; DNA: TGCAGCGTTGAAGATCCGGTTGGAACTGAAGCTTTCTTT; CDR3: CSVEDPVGTEAFF
D: TRBD1; J: TRBJ1-1; length: 14; V: TRBV12-3/TRBV12-4; size: many; DNA: TGTGCCAGCAGTTCATCAGGGGGATCCACTGAAGCTTTCTTT; CDR3: CASSSSGGSTEAFF
D: TRBD1; J: TRBJ1-2; length: 13; V: TRBV4-2; size: .; DNA: TGTGCCAGCAGCGAACAGGGGTACTATGGCTACACCTTC; CDR3: CASSEQGYYGYTF
D: .; J: TRBJ2-5; length: 14; V: TRBV6-6; size: .; DNA: TGTGCCAGCACCTCGCGGGCGACCTCTGAGACCCAGTACTTC; CDR3: CASTSRATSETQYF
D: .; J: TRBJ1-2; length: 14; V: TRBV3-1; size: .; DNA: TGTGCCAGCAGCCCAGGGATGGGATTACATGGCTACACCTTC; CDR3: CASSPGMGLHGYTF
D: TRBD1; J: TRBJ1-2; length: 14; V: TRBV14; size: .; DNA: TGTGCCAGCAGCGTATCAGGGGGCTACTATGGCTACACCTTC; CDR3: CASSVSGGYYGYTF
D: .; J: TRBJ1-6; length: 14; V: TRBV5-1; size: .; DNA: TGCGCCAGCAGGACGACAGAGGGGGATTCACCCCTCCACTTT; CDR3: CASRTTEGDSPLHF
D: TRBD2; J: TRBJ2-7; length: 15; V: TRBV5-1; size: .; DNA: TGCGCCAGCAGCCGACTAGCGGGGGTCTACAATGAGCAGTACTTC; CDR3: CASSRLAGVYNEQYF
D: .; J: TRBJ2-3; length: 14; V: TRBV7-9; size: .; DNA: TGTGCCAGCAGCCGACCCCAGGGTTCAGATACGCAGTATTTT; CDR3: CASSRPQGSDTQYF
D: .; J: TRBJ2-3; length: 14; V: TRBV7-9; size: .; DNA: TGTGCCAGCAGCTCAGAGAGTTCTACAGATACGCAGTATTTT; CDR3: CASSSESSTDTQYF
D: TRBD2; J: TRBJ2-7; length: 16; V: TRBV7-9; size: .; DNA: TGTGCCAGCAGCCCTAATACCGGGACTAGCTACAATGAGCAGTACTTC; CDR3: CASSPNTGTSYNEQYF
D: TRBD2; J: TRBJ2-3; length: 16; V: TRBV2; size: .; DNA: TGTGCCAGCTCCCCGGGGCGGGGGTTAGTTACAGATACGCAGTATTTT; CDR3: CASSPGRGLVTDTQYF
D: .; J: TRBJ2-2; length: 14; V: TRBV5-1; size: few; DNA: TGCGCCAGCAGCCCCCACCTACACACCGGGGAGCTGTTTTTT; CDR3: CASSPHLHTGELFF
D: .; J: TRBJ2-1; length: 14; V: TRBV5-1; size: .; DNA: TGCGCCAGCAGCTTGGCCGACACCAACAATGAGCAGTTCTTC; CDR3: CASSLADTNNEQFF
D: TRBD2; J: TRBJ2-1; length: 16; V: TRBV5-1; size: few; DNA: TGCGCCAGCAGCCCCGGACTAGCGGGGACCTACAATGAGCAGTTCTTC; CDR3: CASSPGLAGTYNEQFF
D: TRBD2; J: TRBJ2-3; length: 13; V: TRBV7-9; size: .; DNA: TGTGCCAGCAGCAGGACTAGCAGTGATACGCAGTATTTT; CDR3: CASSRTSSDTQYF
D: .; J: TRBJ2-3; length: 12; V: TRBV6-5; size: .; DNA: TGTGCCAGCAGTTACTCGGGGTCTACGCAGTATTTT; CDR3: CASSYSGSTQYF
D: .; J: TRBJ1-5; length: 14; V: TRBV6-5; size: few; DNA: TGTGCCAGCAGTTACGGGGGTGGCGATCAGCCCCAGCATTTT; CDR3: CASSYGGGDQPQHF
D: .; J: TRBJ2-1; length: 13; V: TRBV29-1; size: many; DNA: TGCAGCGTTTCCTATAGCGGCTTCAATGAGCAGTTCTTC; CDR3: CSVSYSGFNEQFF
D: .; J: TRBJ1-4; length: 15; V: TRBV21-1; size: .; DNA: TGTGCCAGCAGAAAAATGGAGGTTGGGAGTGAAAAACTGTTTTTT; CDR3: CASRKMEVGSEKLFF
D: .; J: TRBJ2-3; length: 14; V: TRBV20-1; size: few; DNA: TGCAGTGCTAGAGATAGGTCTAGCACAGATACGCAGTATTTT; CDR3: CSARDRSSTDTQYF
D: .; J: TRBJ2-7; length: 15; V: TRBV20-1; size: .; DNA: TGCAGTGCCAATCAGATCGGGGCCGAATTCTACGAGCAGTACTTC; CDR3: CSANQIGAEFYEQYF